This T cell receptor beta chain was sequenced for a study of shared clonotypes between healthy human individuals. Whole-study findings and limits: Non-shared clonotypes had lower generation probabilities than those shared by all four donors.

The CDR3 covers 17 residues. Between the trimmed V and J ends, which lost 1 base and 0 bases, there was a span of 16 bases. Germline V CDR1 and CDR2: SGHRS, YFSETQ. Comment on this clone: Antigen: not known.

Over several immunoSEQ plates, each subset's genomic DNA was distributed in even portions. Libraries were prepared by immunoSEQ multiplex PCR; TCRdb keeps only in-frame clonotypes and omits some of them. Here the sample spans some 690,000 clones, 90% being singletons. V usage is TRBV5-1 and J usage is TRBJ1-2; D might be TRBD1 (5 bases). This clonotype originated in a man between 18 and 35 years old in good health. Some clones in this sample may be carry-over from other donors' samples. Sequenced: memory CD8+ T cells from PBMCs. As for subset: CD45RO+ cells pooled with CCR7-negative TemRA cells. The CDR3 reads CASSLMLTDASNYGYTF. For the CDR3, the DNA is TGCGCCAGCAGCTTGATGTTGACAGACGCTTCTAACTATGGCTACACCTTC.